This record covers a single T cell receptor (beta chain). Its binding antigen is unknown. The input lacks base qualities; no much larger clone sits a single base away. This specimen's time point label, per the study, means: baseline before first vaccination. The vaccinee samples were drawn from two UK trials, COV001 and COV002, one of which was a single-blind randomized controlled phase 2/3 trial testing AZD1222 (ChAdOx1 nCoV-19) in healthy adults. For TCRbeta chain sequencing, PBMC samples from trial participants were taken at day 0 and at day 28 after the second dose. The germline V gene sets CDR1 to KGHDR and CDR2 to SFDVKD. The CDR3 holds 19 amino acids from the cysteine to the phenylalanine. Only the CDR3 part of the read is kept: 57 bases, read in frame from the first base. A distance of 20 bases separates the germline ends of V and J, which lose 4 bases and 0 bases respectively. The CDR3 regions of human TCRbeta chains were subjected to immunosequencing. The authors processed their data as follows. Repertoire TCRs were matched against a reference library of SARS-CoV-2-specific TCRs generated with the MIRA antigen-specificity platform. Breadth meant the fraction of unique TCRs that were SARS-CoV-2-associated, whereas depth meant the fraction of total T cells that were SARS-CoV-2-associated. Using the MIRA data, each spike-specific TCR was mapped to the spike region that the TCR reacts to and placed in a CD4 or CD8 class. Log10-transformed breadth and depth values were compared by one-way ANOVA with Sidak's multiple comparisons tests. TCRdb provides this immuneACCESS table in a form limited to in-frame rearrangements. Some clones are lacking; in checked studies, under half of them reflect an unresolved V gene, and why the rest are absent is not known. D and trimming were read from the DNA, whereas the V and J calls and clone size are those reported in that table. The sample contains around 170,000 clones, under 95% of them found a single time. The ten largest clonotypes hold roughly 0.99% of the sample.

This sample was included in a study of T cell responses to AZD1222 COVID-19 vaccine (dated by TCRdb to the early 2020s). Looking at the study overall: Because spike-specific TCR depth and breadth did not differ between the two schedules, AZD1222 recipients who got a second dose at roughly 4 weeks were pooled with those who got a second dose at roughly 12 weeks. Enrollment into the trials was organized by age into subgroups of 18-55, 56-69 and 70-plus years, and those subgroups contained approximately 150, 30 and 60 TCR-sequenced participants, respectively. TCR sequencing covered fewer than 250 trial participants: 207 given two doses of AZD1222 and around 25 given two doses of MenACWY control vaccine. Results and caveats for the whole study, not just this receptor: After two AZD1222 doses, both the breadth and the depth of spike-specific TCRs were significantly higher than at day 0 and than in MenACWY recipients. Epitopes outside the regions mutated in the B.1.351 and B.1.1.7 variants were reportedly recognized by nearly half of the unique spike-specific TCRs. CD4 TCRs associated with the vaccine covered the entire spike protein, and the dominant responses were in regions 160-218 and 743-854. Conclusions about previously exposed vaccinees were limited because only six AZD1222 recipients were SARS-CoV-2 seropositive at baseline. Most participants were white British and females outnumbered males, and the authors suggested that clonal diversity may have been underestimated. The 56-69-year group was small, and its depth increase did not reach significance, likely because of low power. Because no day 14 peak-response samples were available, repertoires were characterized only after the peak T cell response.

The sample was peripheral blood, taken on day 0 of AZD1222 vaccination. The TCR originated in an adult in good health. The chain joins TRBV24-1 to TRBJ2-2; the D gene is possibly TRBD1, with 8 bases matching. The base sequence is TGTGCCACCAGTGACCGTACTGACAGGGGACTAACGAACACCGGGGAGCTGTTTTTT. It translates as CATSDRTDRGLTNTGELFF.